This T cell receptor (beta chain) was retrieved from a study of OX40 agonist ivuxolimab in advanced cancers. Background on the study: Prior anti-PD-1, anti-PD-L1 or anti-CTLA-4 therapy did not bar entry, and less than 50% had some.

The V and J ends lost 6 bases and 5 bases respectively, with 13 bases between them. The germline CDR1 and CDR2 sequences are SNHLY and FYNNEI. This CDR3 is built from 13 residues. Libraries were prepared by immunoSEQ multiplex PCR; TCRdb keeps only in-frame clonotypes and omits some of them. The data hold about 41,000 clones, with around four fifths observed a single time. This receptor was obtained from an adult with an advanced solid tumor such as melanoma, head and neck, liver or kidney cancer. The sequenced sample was CD4+ or CD8+ T cells sorted from blood, obtained in a trial of the OX40 agonist ivuxolimab. The chain joins TRBV2 to TRBJ2-5, with D perhaps TRBD1 (6 bases). CDR3 DNA sequence: TGTGCCAGCAGAGTATACAGGGAGGAGACCCAGTACTTC. It translates to CASRVYREETQYF. The full variable domain, with the rest looked up from reference TRBV2 and TRBJ2-5, is EPEVTQTPSHQVTQMGQEVILRCVPISNHLYFYWYRQILGQKVEFLVSFYNNEISEKSEIFDDQFSVERPDGSNFTLKIRSTKLEDSAMYFCASRVYREETQYFGPGTRLLVL.